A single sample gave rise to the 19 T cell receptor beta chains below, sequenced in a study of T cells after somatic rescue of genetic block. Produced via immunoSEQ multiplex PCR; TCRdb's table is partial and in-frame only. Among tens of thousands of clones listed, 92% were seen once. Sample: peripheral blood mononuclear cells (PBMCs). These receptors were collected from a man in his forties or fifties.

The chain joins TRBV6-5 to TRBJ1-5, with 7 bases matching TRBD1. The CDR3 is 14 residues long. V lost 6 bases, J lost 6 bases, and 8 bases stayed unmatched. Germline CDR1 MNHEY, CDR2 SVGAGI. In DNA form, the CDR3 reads TGTGCCAGCAGACCGGACAGGAGGAGTCAGCCCCAGCATTTT. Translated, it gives CASRPDRRSQPQHF.

In nucleotides, the CDR3 is TGTGCCAGTACCGGGACTAGCGGGAGGCCGGATACAGATACGCAGTATTTT. This sequence encodes CASTGTSGRPDTDTQYF. This rearrangement joins TRBV19 to TRBJ2-3; 15 nucleotides line up with TRBD2. V lost 7 bases and J lost 3; bases outside the gene matches: 8. This CDR3 has 17 amino acids. Germline V gives CDR1 LNHDA, CDR2 SQIVND (reference sequence).

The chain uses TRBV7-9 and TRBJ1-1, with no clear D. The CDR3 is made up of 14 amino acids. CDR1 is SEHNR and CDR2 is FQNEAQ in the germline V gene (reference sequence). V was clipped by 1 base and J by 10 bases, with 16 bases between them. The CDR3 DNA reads TGTGCCAGCAGCTTAGGACACTCACCCGGAGGAGCTTTCTTT. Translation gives CASSLGHSPGGAFF.

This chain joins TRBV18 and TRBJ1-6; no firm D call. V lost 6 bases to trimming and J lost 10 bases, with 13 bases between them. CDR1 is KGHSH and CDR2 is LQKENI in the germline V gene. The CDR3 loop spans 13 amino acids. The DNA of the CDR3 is TGTGCCAGCTCCCTCGAAGGGAACTCACCCCTCCACTTT. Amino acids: CASSLEGNSPLHF. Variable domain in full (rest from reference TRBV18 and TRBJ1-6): NAGVMQNPRHLVRRRGQEARLRCSPMKGHSHVYWYRQLPEEGLKFMVYLQKENIIDESGMPKERFSAEFPKEGPSILRIQQVVRGDSAAYFCASSLEGNSPLHFGNGTRLTVT.

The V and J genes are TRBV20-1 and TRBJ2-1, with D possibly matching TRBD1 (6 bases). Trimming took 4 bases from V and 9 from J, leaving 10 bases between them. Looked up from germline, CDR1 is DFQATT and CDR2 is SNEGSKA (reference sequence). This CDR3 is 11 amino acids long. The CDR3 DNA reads TGCAGTGCTATCAGGGGAATTGAGCAGTTCTTC. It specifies CSAIRGIEQFF.

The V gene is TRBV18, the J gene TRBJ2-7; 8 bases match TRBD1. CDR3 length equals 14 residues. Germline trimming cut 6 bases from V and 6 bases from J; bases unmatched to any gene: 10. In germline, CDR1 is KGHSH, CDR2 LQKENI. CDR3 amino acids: CASSLSGQGREQYF. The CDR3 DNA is TGTGCCAGCTCTCTCTCTGGACAGGGACGCGAGCAGTACTTC.

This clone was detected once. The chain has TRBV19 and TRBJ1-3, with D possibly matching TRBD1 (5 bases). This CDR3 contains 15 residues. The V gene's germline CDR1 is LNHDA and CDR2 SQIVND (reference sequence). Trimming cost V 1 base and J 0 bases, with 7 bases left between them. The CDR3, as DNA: TGTGCCAGTAGTATAGGGGGCTACTCTGGAAACACCATATATTTT. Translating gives CASSIGGYSGNTIYF.

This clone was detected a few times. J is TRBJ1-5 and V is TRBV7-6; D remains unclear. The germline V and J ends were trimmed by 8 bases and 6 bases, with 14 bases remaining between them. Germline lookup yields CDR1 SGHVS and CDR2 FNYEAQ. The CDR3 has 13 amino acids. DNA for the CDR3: TGTGCCAGCGCGGTGGCCTCCGGTCAGCCCCAGCATTTT. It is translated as CASAVASGQPQHF.

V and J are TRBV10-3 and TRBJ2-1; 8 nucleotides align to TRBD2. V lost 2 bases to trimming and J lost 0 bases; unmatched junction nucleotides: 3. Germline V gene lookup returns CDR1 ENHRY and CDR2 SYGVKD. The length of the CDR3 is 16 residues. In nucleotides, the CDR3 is TGTGCCATCAGTGAGGAGAGCGGGAGCTCCTACAATGAGCAGTTCTTC. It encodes CAISEESGSSYNEQFF.

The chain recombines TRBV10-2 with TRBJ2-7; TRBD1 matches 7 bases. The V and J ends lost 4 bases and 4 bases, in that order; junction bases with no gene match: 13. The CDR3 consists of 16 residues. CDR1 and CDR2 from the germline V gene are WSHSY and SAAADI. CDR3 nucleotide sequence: TGCGCCAGCAGTGGGGTCACAGGGGTTTCCGCTTACGAGCAGTACTTC. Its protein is CASSGVTGVSAYEQYF.

The CDR3 DNA sequence: TGTGCCAGCAGCCGACCGAGACTGGATGCGGCCGGGGAGCTGTTTTTT. Amino acids: CASSRPRLDAAGELFF. J is TRBJ2-2 and V is TRBV7-8; D is uncertain. Germline CDR1 is SGHVS and CDR2 is FQNEAQ. This CDR3 has 16 residues. V was trimmed by 5 bases and J by 6 bases, leaving 19 bases between them.

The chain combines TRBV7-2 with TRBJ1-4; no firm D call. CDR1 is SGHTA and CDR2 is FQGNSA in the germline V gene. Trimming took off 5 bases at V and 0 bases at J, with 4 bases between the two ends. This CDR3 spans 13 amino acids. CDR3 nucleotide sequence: TGTGCCAGCAGCGGCACAACTAATGAAAAACTGTTTTTT. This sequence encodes CASSGTTNEKLFF.

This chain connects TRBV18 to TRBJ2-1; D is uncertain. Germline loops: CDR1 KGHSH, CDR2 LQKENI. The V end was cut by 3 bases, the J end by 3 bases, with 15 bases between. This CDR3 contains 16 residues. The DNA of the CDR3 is TGTGCCAGCTCACCGATCGTCCCGGCCGGCTACAATGAGCAGTTCTTC. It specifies CASSPIVPAGYNEQFF.

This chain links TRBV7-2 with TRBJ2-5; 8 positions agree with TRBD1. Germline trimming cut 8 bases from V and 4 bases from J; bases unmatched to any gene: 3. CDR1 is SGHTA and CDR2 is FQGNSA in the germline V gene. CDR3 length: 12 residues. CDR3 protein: CASQGAGETQYF. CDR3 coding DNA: TGTGCCAGCCAGGGGGCGGGAGAGACCCAGTACTTC.

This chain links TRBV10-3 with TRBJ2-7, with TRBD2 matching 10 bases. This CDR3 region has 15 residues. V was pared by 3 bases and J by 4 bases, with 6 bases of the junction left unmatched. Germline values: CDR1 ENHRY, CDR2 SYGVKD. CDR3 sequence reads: CAISDPPSGSYEQYF. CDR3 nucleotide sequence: TGTGCCATCAGTGACCCGCCTAGCGGGAGTTACGAGCAGTACTTC.

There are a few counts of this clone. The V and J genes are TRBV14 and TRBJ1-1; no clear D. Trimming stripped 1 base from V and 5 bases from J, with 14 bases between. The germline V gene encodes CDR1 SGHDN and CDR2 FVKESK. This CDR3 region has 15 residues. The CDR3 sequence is CASSQVPGLGTEAFF. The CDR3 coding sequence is TGTGCCAGCAGCCAAGTCCCGGGGTTGGGGACTGAAGCTTTCTTT.

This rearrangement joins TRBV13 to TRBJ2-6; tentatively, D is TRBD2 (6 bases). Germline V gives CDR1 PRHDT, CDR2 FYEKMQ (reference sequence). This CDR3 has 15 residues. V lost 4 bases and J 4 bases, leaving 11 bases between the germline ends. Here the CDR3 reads CASSSRDSGANVLTF. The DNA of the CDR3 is TGTGCCAGCAGCTCCCGGGACTCCGGGGCCAACGTCCTGACTTTC.

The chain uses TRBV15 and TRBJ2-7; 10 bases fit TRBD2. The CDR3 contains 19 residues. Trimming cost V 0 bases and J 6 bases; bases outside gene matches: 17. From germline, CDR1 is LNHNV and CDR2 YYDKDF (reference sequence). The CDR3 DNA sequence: TGTGCCACCAGCAGAGAGGTCGTATTTCGGCTAGCGGGAGTGTGCGAGCAGTACTTC. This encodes CATSREVVFRLAGVCEQYF.

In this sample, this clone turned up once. CDR3 nucleotides: TGTGCCAGCAGCCCTAGGGGGCTAGCCCTATTCAATGAGCAGTTCTTC. This translates into CASSPRGLALFNEQFF. J is TRBJ2-1 and V is TRBV9, with 7 bases identical to TRBD1. The CDR3 consists of 16 residues. Germline trimming cut 4 bases from V and 6 bases from J; bases unmatched to any gene: 13. Germline assignment: CDR1 SGDLS and CDR2 YYNGEE.